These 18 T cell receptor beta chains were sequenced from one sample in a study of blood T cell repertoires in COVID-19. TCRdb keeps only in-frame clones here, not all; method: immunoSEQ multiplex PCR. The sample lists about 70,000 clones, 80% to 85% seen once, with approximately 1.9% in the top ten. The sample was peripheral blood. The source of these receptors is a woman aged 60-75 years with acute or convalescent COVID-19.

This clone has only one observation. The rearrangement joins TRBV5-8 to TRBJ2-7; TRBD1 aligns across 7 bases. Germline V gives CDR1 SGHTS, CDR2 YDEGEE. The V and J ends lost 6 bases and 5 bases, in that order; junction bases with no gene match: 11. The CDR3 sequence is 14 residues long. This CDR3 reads CASKDRSIVHEQYF. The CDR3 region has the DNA TGTGCCAGCAAGGACAGGAGTATAGTCCACGAGCAGTACTTC.

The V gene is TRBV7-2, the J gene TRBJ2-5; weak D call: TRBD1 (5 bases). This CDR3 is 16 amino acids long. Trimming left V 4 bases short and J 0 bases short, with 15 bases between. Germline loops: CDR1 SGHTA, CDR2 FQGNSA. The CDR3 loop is CASSSKAYRYQETQYF. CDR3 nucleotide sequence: TGTGCCAGCAGCTCGAAAGCTTACAGGTACCAAGAGACCCAGTACTTC.

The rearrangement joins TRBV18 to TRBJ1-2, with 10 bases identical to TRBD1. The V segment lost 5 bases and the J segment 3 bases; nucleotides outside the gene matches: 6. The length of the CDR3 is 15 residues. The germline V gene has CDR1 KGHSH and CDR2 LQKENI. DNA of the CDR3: TGTGCCAGCTCAGCGATCGGACAGGGGGACTATGGCTACACCTTC. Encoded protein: CASSAIGQGDYGYTF. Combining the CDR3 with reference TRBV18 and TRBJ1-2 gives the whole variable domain NAGVMQNPRHLVRRRGQEARLRCSPMKGHSHVYWYRQLPEEGLKFMVYLQKENIIDESGMPKERFSAEFPKEGPSILRIQQVVRGDSAAYFCASSAIGQGDYGYTFGSGTRLTVV.

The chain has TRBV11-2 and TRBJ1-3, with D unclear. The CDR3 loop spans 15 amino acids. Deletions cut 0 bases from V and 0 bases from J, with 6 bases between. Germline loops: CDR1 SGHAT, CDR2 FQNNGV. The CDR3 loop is CASSLERSSGNTIYF. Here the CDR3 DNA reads TGTGCCAGCAGCTTAGAGCGAAGCTCTGGAAACACCATATATTTT.

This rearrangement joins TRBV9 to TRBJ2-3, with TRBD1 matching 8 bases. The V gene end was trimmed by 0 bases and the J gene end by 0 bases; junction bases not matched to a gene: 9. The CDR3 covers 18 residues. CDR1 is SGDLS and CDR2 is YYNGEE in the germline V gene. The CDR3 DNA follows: TGTGCCAGCAGCGTAGGCCTGATTCAGGGGGCGAGCACAGATACGCAGTATTTT. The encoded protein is CASSVGLIQGASTDTQYF.

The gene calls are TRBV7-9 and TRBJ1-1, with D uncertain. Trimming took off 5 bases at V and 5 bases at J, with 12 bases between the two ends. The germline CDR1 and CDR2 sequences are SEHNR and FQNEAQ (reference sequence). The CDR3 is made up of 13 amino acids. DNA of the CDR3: TGTGCCAGCAGCCCTAACGGGTTGACTGAAGCTTTCTTT. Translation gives CASSPNGLTEAFF.

CDR3 sequence reads: CASSEPGGNTIYF. Here the CDR3 DNA reads TGTGCCAGCAGTGAACCGGGGGGGAACACCATATATTTT. The chain recombines TRBV6-1 with TRBJ1-3, with D tentatively TRBD1 (5 bases). V was clipped by 2 bases and J by 7 bases, with 9 bases between them. Per germline, CDR1 MNHNS and CDR2 SASEGT. The CDR3 contains 13 residues.

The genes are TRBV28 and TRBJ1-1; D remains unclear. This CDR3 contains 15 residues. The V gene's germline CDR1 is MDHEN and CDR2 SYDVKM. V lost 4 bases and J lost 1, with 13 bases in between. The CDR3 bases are TGTGCCAGCAGTTCCCCAAGGAGGGCGAACACTGAAGCTTTCTTT. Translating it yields CASSSPRRANTEAFF. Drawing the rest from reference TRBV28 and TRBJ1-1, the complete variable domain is DVKVTQSSRYLVKRTGEKVFLECVQDMDHENMFWYRQDPGLGLRLIYFSYDVKMKEKGDIPEGYSVSREKKERFSLILESASTNQTSMYLCASSSPRRANTEAFFGQGTRLTVV.

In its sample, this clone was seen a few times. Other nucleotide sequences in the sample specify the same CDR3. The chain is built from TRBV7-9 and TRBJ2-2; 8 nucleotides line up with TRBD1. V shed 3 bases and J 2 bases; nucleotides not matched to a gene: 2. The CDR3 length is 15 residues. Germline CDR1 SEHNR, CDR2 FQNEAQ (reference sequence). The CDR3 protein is CASSLGQANTGELFF. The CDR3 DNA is TGTGCCAGCAGCTTGGGACAGGCTAACACCGGGGAGCTGTTTTTT.

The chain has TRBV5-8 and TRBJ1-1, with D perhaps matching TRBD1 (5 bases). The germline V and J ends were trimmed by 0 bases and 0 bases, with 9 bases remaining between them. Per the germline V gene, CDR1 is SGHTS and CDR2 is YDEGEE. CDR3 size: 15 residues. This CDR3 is CASSLGGGMNTEAFF. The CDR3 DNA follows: TGTGCCAGCAGCTTGGGTGGGGGGATGAACACTGAAGCTTTCTTT.

The CDR3 loop reads CASSSQMNTEAFF. CDR3 in DNA: TGTGCCAGCAGTTCCCAAATGAACACTGAAGCTTTCTTT. The chain combines TRBV28 with TRBJ1-1; D remains ambiguous. This CDR3 has 13 residues. V was clipped by 4 bases and J by 0 bases, with 6 bases between them. CDR1 and CDR2 (germline): MDHEN, SYDVKM.

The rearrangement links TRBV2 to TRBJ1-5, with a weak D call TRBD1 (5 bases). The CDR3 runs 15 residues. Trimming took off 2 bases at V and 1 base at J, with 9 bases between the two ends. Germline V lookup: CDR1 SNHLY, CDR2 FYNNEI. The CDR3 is CASSEFGGSNQPQHF. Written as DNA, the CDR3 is TGTGCCAGCAGTGAATTCGGGGGGAGCAATCAGCCCCAGCATTTT.

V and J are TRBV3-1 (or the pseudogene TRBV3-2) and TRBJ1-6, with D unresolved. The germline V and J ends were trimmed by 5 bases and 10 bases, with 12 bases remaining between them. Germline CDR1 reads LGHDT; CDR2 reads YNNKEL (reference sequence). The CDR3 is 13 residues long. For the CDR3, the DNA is TGTGCCAGCAGCTCCGCAATCGGGTCACCCCTCCACTTT. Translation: CASSSAIGSPLHF.

In DNA form, the CDR3 reads TGTGCCAGCAGTTTAGCGGGGGGGGGCTCCTACGAGCAGTACTTC. Translating it yields CASSLAGGGSYEQYF. The chain has TRBV28 and TRBJ2-7; 9 bases fit TRBD2. The CDR3 totals 15 residues. With V trimmed by 2 bases and J by 0 bases, 2 bases remained unmatched. The germline V gene has CDR1 MDHEN and CDR2 SYDVKM. The full variable domain, with the rest looked up from reference TRBV28 and TRBJ2-7, is DVKVTQSSRYLVKRTGEKVFLECVQDMDHENMFWYRQDPGLGLRLIYFSYDVKMKEKGDIPEGYSVSREKKERFSLILESASTNQTSMYLCASSLAGGGSYEQYFGPGTRLTVT.

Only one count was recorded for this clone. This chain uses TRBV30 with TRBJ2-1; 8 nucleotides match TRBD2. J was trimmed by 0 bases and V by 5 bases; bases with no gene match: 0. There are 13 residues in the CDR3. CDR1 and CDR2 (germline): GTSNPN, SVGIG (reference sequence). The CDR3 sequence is CAWGTSSYNEQFF. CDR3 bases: TGTGCCTGGGGGACTAGCTCCTACAATGAGCAGTTCTTC. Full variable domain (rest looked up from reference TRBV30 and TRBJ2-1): SQTIHQWPATLVQPVGSPLSLECTVEGTSNPNLYWYRQAAGRGLQLLFYSVGIGQISSEVPQNLSASRPQDRQFILSSKKLLLSDSGFYLCAWGTSSYNEQFFGPGTRLTVL.

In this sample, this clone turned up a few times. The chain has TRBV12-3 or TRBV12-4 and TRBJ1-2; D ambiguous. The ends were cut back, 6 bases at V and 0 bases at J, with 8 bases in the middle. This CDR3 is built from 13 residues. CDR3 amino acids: CASSSSANYGYTF. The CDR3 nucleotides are TGTGCCAGCAGCTCTTCGGCTAACTATGGCTACACCTTC.

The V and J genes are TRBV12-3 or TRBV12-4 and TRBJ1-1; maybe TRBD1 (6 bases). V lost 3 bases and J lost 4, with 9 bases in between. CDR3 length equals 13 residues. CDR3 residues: CASSLGALTEAFF. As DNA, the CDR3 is TGTGCCAGCAGTTTGGGGGCCCTCACTGAAGCTTTCTTT.

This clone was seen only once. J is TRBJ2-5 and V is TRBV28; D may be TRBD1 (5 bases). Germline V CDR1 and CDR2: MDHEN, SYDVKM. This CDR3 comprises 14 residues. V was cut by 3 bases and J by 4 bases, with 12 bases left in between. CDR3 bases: TGTGCCAGCAGTTTCCCAGGGCGGCGAGAGACCCAGTACTTC. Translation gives CASSFPGRRETQYF.